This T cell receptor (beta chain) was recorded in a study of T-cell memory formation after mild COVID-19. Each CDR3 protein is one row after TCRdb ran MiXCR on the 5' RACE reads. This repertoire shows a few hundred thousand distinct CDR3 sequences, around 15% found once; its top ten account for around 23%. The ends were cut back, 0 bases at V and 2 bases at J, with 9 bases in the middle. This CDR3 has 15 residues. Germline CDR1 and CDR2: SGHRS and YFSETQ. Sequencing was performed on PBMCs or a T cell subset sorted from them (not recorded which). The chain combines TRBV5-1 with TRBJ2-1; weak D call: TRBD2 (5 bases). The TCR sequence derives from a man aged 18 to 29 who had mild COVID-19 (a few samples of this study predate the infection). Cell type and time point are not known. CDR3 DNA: TGCGCCAGCAGCTTGGCCGAGGGAACCTACAATGAGCAGTTCTTC. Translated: CASSLAEGTYNEQFF.